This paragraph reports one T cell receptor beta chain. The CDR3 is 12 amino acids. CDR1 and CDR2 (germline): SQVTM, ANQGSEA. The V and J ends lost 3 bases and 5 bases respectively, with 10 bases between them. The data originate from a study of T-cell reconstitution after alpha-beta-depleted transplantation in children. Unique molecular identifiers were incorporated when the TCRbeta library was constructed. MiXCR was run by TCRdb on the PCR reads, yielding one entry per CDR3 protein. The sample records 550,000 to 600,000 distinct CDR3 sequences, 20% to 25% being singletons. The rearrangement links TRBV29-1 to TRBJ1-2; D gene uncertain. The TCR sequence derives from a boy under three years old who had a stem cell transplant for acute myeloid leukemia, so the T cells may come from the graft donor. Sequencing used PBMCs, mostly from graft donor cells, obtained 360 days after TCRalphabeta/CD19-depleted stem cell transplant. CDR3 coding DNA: TGCAGCGTTGACATAGGCGGTTATGGCTACACCTTC. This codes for CSVDIGGYGYTF.